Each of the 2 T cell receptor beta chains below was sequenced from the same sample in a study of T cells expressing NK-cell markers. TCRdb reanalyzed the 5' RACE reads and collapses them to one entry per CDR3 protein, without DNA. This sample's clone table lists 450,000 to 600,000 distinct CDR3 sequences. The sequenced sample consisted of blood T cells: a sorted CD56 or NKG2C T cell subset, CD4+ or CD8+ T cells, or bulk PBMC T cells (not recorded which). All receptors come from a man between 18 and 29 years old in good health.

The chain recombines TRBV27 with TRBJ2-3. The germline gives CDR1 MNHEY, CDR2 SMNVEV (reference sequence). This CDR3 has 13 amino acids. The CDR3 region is CASSLSWGDTQYF.

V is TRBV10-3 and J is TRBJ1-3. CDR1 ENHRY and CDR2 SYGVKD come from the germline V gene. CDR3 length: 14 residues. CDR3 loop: CAISDGSSGNTIYF.